The 14 T cell receptor beta chains presented below share a single source sample, sequenced in a study of T cell repertoires in ileal Crohn's disease. Using immunoSEQ multiplex PCR, the repertoire was profiled, and TCRdb retains in-frame clones only, with some absent. The sample carries about 15,000 clones, 65% to 85% recorded once. Sequenced: ileal tissue. The receptor source for this set is an adult with Crohn's disease.

The chain uses TRBV30 and TRBJ2-5; D not certain. Trimming shortened V by 0 bases and J by 4 bases, and 15 bases separated the two germline ends. Germline loops: CDR1 GTSNPN, CDR2 SVGIG (reference sequence). The CDR3 spans 15 residues. The CDR3 reads CAWSVHEVKGETQYF. The CDR3 region has the DNA TGTGCCTGGAGTGTACATGAGGTAAAAGGAGAGACCCAGTACTTC.

This clone was picked up a small number of times. CDR3 sequence reads: CASSRGNTEAFF. The CDR3, as DNA: TGTGCCAGCAGTCGGGGAAACACTGAAGCTTTCTTT. J is TRBJ1-1 and V is TRBV27, with unresolved D. CDR3 length: 12 residues. Trimming cost V 5 bases and J 2 bases, with 6 bases left between them. Germline CDR1 reads MNHEY; CDR2 reads SMNVEV (reference sequence).

J is TRBJ2-7 and V is TRBV2, with TRBD1 matching over 9 bases. Germline CDR1 SNHLY, CDR2 FYNNEI. The CDR3 has 12 residues. The J segment lost 5 bases and the V segment lost 4 bases, leaving 0 bases of the junction unmatched. The CDR3 DNA is TGTGCCAGCAGTGGACAGGGGGACGAGCAGTACTTC. Amino acid sequence: CASSGQGDEQYF. Using reference TRBV2 and TRBJ2-7 for the parts outside the CDR3, the full variable domain is EPEVTQTPSHQVTQMGQEVILRCVPISNHLYFYWYRQILGQKVEFLVSFYNNEISEKSEIFDDQFSVERPDGSNFTLKIRSTKLEDSAMYFCASSGQGDEQYFGPGTRLTVT.

This rearrangement joins TRBV6-4 to TRBJ2-3; D unresolved. Germline CDR1 reads MRHNA; CDR2 reads SNTAGT. Trimming pared 3 bases from V and 2 bases from J, leaving 6 bases between. The CDR3 runs to 13 residues. CDR3 amino acids: CASSEGVTDTQYF. The CDR3 DNA follows: TGTGCCAGCAGTGAAGGAGTCACAGATACGCAGTATTTT.

V usage is TRBV23-1 and J usage is TRBJ2-2; 8 positions agree with TRBD1. Being an ORF, TRBV23-1 has a function that is uncertain. V lost 10 bases, J lost 4 bases, and 14 bases stayed unmatched. The CDR3 extends over 16 amino acids. The CDR3 DNA sequence: TGCGCCACGCGACGCAGGACAGGGAGAGGCACCGGGGAGCTGTTTTTT. Its protein product is CATRRRTGRGTGELFF.

This rearrangement joins TRBV28 to TRBJ2-5; the match to TRBD2 covers 9 bases. Trimming took 4 bases from V and 3 from J; bases not matched to a gene: 9. Germline V gene lookup returns CDR1 MDHEN and CDR2 SYDVKM. This CDR3 has 16 amino acids. CDR3 in amino acids: CASSSPAGGIKETQYF. CDR3 sequence (DNA): TGTGCCAGCAGTTCCCCTGCGGGGGGGATTAAAGAGACCCAGTACTTC.

The rearrangement joins TRBV5-1 to TRBJ1-1; 9 bases align to TRBD1. This CDR3 is built from 14 residues. The trim removed 1 base at V and 4 bases at J, leaving 2 bases unmatched. Germline V gene sequence: CDR1 SGHRS, CDR2 YFSETQ. In DNA, the CDR3 is TGCGCCAGCAGCTTGACAGGGGGCGGCACTGAAGCTTTCTTT. Its protein product is CASSLTGGGTEAFF. The complete variable domain, with remaining parts taken from reference TRBV5-1 and TRBJ1-1, reads KAGVTQTPRYLIKTRGQQVTLSCSPISGHRSVSWYQQTPGQGLQFLFEYFSETQRNKGNFPGRFSGRQFSNSRSEMNVSTLELGDSALYLCASSLTGGGTEAFFGQGTRLTVV.

This clone appeared a few times. V gene TRBV19 combines with J gene TRBJ1-6; D perhaps matches TRBD1 (6 bases). CDR3 length: 14 residues. Germline-derived CDR1 and CDR2 are LNHDA and SQIVND (reference sequence). V was pared by 3 bases and J by 8 bases, with 11 bases between. CDR3 region: CASSILQGHSPLHF. CDR3 nucleotides: TGTGCCAGTAGTATTTTACAGGGTCATTCACCCCTCCACTTT.

This chain connects TRBV5-1 to TRBJ2-3; no firm D call. V lost 4 bases and J 5 bases, leaving 23 bases between the germline ends. This CDR3 comprises 17 residues. CDR1 is SGHRS and CDR2 is YFSETQ in the germline V gene. CDR3 bases: TGCGCCAGCAGCCCGCACGAAGTTGCCGGAGCCGGAGATACGCAGTATTTT. Protein sequence: CASSPHEVAGAGDTQYF.

The chain recombines TRBV10-2 with TRBJ2-5; no clear D. V was clipped by 2 bases and J by 2 bases, with 3 bases between them. Germline V gives CDR1 WSHSY, CDR2 SAAADI. The CDR3 consists of 12 residues. The CDR3 nucleotides are TGCGCCAGCAGTGAGCGGCAAGAGACCCAGTACTTC. Translated: CASSERQETQYF.

The chain joins TRBV19 to TRBJ2-1; 9 nucleotides agree with TRBD1. From germline, CDR1 is LNHDA and CDR2 SQIVND (reference sequence). CDR3 size: 16 residues. The V segment lost 10 bases and the J segment 6 bases; nucleotides outside the gene matches: 16. The CDR3 is CATTSVGGQGGNEQFF. The CDR3 DNA is TGTGCCACCACTAGCGTCGGGGGACAGGGAGGCAATGAGCAGTTCTTC.

The V call is TRBV19, the J call TRBJ2-4; the match to TRBD1 covers 9 bases. The junction had 8 bases not matched to a gene; V was cut back by 6 bases and J by 5 bases. The CDR3 is made up of 15 amino acids. Germline-derived CDR1 and CDR2 are LNHDA and SQIVND (reference sequence). The CDR3 loop reads CASRTGQGTQNIQYF. CDR3 sequence (DNA): TGTGCCAGTAGGACGGGACAGGGAACCCAAAACATTCAGTACTTC.

CDR3 sequence: CASSLELNEQFF. The DNA for the CDR3 is TGTGCCAGCAGCTTAGAGCTGAATGAGCAGTTCTTC. The V call is TRBV7-8, the J call TRBJ2-1, with unresolved D. The germline V gene has CDR1 SGHVS and CDR2 FQNEAQ. V was cut by 1 base and J by 7 bases, with 5 bases left in between. This CDR3 has 12 amino acids.

The chain has TRBV15 and TRBJ2-7; TRBD1 is a possible D gene (5 bases). The V gene lost 2 bases and the J gene lost 3 bases, with 8 bases spanning the gap. This CDR3 spans 13 amino acids. Looked up from germline, CDR1 is LNHNV and CDR2 is YYDKDF (reference sequence). The CDR3 region has the DNA TGTGCCACCAGCAGAACAGACAGCTACGAGCAGTACTTC. Amino acids: CATSRTDSYEQYF.